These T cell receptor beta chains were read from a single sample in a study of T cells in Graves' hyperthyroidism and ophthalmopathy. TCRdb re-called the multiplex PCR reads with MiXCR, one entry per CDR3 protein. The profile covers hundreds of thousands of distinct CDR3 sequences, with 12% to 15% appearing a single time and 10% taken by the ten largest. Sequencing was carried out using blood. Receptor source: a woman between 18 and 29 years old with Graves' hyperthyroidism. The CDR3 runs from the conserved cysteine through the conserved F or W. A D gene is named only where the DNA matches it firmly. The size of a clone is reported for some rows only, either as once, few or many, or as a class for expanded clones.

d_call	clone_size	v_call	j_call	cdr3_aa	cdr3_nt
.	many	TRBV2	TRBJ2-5	CASKITSGQETQYF	TGTGCCAGCAAGATTACGAGCGGCCAAGAGACCCAGTACTTC
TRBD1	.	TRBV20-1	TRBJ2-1	CSARDQQGATHEQFF	TGCAGTGCTAGAGATCAACAGGGGGCGACCCATGAGCAGTTCTTC
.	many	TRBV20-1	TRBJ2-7	CSARGLGGAYEQYF	TGCAGTGCCCGGGGATTGGGCGGGGCTTACGAGCAGTACTTC
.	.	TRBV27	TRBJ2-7	CASSLNGFYEQHF	TGTGCCAGCAGTTTAAATGGGTTCTACGAGCAGCACTTC
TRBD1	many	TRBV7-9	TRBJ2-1	CASSLGEGTDNEQFF	TGTGCCAGCAGCTTAGGCGAGGGGACAGACAATGAGCAGTTCTTC
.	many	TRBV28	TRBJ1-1	CASSPRQPNTEAFF	TGTGCCAGCAGTCCCCGACAGCCCAACACTGAAGCTTTCTTT
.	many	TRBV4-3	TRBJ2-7	CASSQHLEGPTYEQYF	TGCGCCAGCAGCCAACACTTGGAGGGCCCAACCTACGAGCAGTACTTC
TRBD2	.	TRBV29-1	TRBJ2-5	CSVEDPGLAGDMTQYF	TGCAGCGTTGAAGACCCGGGACTAGCGGGAGACATGACCCAGTACTTC
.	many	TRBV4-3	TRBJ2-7	CASSQGLGDLNSYEQYF	TGCGCCAGCAGCCAAGGACTAGGCGACCTAAACTCCTACGAGCAGTACTTC
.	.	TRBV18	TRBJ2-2	CASSPPHPGNTGELFF	TGTGCCAGCTCGCCGCCCCACCCGGGGAACACCGGGGAGCTGTTTTTT
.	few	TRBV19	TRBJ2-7	CASSIRVADPGYPYEQYF	TGTGCCAGTAGTATAAGGGTCGCGGACCCCGGGTATCCCTACGAGCAGTACTTC
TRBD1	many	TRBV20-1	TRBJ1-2	CSARVRGHPPNYGYTF	TGCAGTGCTAGAGTCAGGGGGCATCCTCCTAACTATGGCTACACCTTC
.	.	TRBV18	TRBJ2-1	CASSYPPQRRDQFF	TGTGCCAGCTCATACCCCCCCCAGAGGAGGGATCAGTTCTTC
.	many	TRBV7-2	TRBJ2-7	CASSSRVIGIEQYF	TGTGCCAGCAGCTCAAGGGTGATAGGTATCGAGCAGTACTTC
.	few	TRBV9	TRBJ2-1	CASSVGSNEQFF	TGTGCCAGCAGCGTAGGATCCAATGAGCAGTTCTTC
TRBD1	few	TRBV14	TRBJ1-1	CASSWDRPNTEAFF	TGTGCCAGCAGCTGGGACAGGCCCAACACTGAAGCTTTCTTT
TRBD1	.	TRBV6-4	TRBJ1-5	CASSQKDRLNQPQHF	TGTGCCAGCAGTCAGAAGGACAGGCTCAATCAGCCCCAGCATTTT
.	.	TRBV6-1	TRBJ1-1	CASSNSDSLNTEAFF	TGTGCCAGCAGTAATTCGGACAGCTTGAACACTGAAGCTTTCTTT
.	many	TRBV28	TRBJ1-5	CASRHPGGNQPQHF	TGTGCCAGCAGACACCCGGGGGGGAATCAGCCCCAGCATTTT
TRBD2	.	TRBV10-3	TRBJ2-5	CATQTSGTGETQYF	TGTGCCACCCAGACTAGCGGGACGGGAGAGACCCAGTACTTC